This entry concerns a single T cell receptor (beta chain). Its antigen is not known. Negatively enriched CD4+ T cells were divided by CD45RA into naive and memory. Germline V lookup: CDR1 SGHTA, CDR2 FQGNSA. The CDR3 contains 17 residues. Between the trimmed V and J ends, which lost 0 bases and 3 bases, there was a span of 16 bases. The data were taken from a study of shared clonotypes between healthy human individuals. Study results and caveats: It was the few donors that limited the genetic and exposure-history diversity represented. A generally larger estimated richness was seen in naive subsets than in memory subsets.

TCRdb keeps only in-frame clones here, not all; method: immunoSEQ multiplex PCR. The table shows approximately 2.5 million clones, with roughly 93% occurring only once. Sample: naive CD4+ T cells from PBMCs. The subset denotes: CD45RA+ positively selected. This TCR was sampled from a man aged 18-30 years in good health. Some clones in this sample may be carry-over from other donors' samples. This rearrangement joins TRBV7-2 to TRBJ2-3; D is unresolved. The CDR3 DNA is TGTGCCAGCAGCTTAGCATTCGATCACTTAGGGACAGATACGCAGTATTTT. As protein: CASSLAFDHLGTDTQYF.